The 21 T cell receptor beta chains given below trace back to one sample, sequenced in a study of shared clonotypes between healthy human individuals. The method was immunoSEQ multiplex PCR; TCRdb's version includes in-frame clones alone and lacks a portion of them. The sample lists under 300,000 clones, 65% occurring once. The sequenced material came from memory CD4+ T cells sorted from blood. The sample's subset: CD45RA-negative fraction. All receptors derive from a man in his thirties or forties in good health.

The CDR3 region is CASSLSGRSQETQYF. CDR3 nucleotides: TGTGCCAGCAGCTTATCAGGCAGGTCCCAAGAGACCCAGTACTTC. The chain carries TRBV7-6 and TRBJ2-5; no clear D gene. Germline V gene sequence: CDR1 SGHVS, CDR2 FNYEAQ. Trimming removed 2 bases from V and 1 base from J, with 11 bases in between. CDR3 length equals 15 residues.

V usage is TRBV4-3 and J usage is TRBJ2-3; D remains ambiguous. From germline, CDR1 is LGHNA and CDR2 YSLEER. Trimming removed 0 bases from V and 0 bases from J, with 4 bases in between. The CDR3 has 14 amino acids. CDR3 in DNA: TGCGCCAGCAGCCAAGAAAGCAGCACAGATACGCAGTATTTT. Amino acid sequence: CASSQESSTDTQYF.

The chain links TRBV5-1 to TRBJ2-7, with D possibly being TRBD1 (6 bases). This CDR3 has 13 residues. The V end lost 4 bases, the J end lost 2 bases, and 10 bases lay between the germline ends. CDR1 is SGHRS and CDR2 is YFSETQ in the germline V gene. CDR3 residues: CASSGQGPYEQYF. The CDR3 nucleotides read TGCGCCAGCAGCGGGCAGGGGCCCTACGAGCAGTACTTC.

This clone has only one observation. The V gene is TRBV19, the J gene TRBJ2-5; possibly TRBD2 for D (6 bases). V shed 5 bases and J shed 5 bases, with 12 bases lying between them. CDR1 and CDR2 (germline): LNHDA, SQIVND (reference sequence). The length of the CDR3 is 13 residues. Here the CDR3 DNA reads TGTGCCAGTAGTCAAGGTCGGGGGGAGACCCAGTACTTC. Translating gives CASSQGRGETQYF.

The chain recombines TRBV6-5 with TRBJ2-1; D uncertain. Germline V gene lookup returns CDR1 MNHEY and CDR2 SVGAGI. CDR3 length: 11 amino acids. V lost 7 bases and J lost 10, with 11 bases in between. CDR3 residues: CASTSLREQFF. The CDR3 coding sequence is TGTGCCAGCACCTCTCTCAGGGAGCAGTTCTTC.

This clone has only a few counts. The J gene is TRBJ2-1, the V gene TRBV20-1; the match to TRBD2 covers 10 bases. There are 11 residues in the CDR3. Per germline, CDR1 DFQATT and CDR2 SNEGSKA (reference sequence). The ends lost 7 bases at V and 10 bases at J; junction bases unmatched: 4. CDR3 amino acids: CSGLAGAEQFF. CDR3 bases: TGCAGTGGGCTAGCGGGAGCGGAGCAGTTCTTC.

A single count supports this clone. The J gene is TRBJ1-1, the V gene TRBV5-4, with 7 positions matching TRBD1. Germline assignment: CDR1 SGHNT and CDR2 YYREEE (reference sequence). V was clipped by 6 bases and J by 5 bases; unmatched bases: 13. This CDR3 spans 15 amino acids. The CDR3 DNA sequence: TGTGCCAGCATCGGGCAGGGACAGAGGGAAACTGAAGCTTTCTTT. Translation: CASIGQGQRETEAFF.

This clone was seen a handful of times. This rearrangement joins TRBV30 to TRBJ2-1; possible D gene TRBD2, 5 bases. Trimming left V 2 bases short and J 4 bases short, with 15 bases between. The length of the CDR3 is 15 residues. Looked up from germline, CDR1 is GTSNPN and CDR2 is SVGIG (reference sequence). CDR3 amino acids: CAWSSLAAGYNEQFF. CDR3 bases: TGTGCCTGGAGTAGCCTAGCCGCTGGGTACAATGAGCAGTTCTTC.

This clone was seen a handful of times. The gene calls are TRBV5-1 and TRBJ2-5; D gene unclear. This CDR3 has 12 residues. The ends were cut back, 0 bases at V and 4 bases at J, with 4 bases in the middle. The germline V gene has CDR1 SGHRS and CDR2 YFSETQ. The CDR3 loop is CASSLALETQYF. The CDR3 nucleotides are TGCGCCAGCAGCTTGGCCCTAGAGACCCAGTACTTC.

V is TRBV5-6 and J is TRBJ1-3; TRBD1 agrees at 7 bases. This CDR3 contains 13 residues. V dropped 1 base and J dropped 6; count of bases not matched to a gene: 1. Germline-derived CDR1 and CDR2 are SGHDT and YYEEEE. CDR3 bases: TGTGCCAGCAGCTTGACAGGGGTAAACACCATATATTTT. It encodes CASSLTGVNTIYF.

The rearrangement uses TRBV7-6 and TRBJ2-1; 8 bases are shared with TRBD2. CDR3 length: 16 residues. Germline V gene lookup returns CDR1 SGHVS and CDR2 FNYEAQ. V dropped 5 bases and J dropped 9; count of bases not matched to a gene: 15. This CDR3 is CASSLGYQRERGEQFF. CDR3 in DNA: TGTGCCAGCAGCCTTGGGTACCAGCGGGAGAGGGGTGAGCAGTTCTTC.

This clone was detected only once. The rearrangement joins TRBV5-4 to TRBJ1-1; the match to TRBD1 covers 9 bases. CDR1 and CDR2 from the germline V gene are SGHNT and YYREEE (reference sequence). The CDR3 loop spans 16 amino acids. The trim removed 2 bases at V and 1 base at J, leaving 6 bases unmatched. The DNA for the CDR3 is TGTGCCAGCAGCTTACCGGGACAGGGCGCGAACACTGAAGCTTTCTTT. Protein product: CASSLPGQGANTEAFF. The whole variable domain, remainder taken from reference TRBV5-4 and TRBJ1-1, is ETGVTQSPTHLIKTRGQQVTLRCSSQSGHNTVSWYQQALGQGPQFIFQYYREEENGRGNFPPRFSGLQFPNYSSELNVNALELDDSALYLCASSLPGQGANTEAFFGQGTRLTVV.

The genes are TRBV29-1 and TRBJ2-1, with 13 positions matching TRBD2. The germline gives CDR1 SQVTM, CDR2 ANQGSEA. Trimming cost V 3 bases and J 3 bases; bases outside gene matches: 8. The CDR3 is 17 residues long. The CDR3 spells CSVDHIRTSGSYNEQFF. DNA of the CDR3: TGCAGCGTTGATCACATCCGGACTAGCGGGAGCTACAATGAGCAGTTCTTC.

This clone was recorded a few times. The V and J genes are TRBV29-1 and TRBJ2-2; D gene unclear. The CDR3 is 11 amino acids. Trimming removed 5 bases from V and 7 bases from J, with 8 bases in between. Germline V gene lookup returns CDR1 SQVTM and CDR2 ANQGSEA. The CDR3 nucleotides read TGCAGCGTTCTGTCGATCGGGGAGCTGTTTTTT. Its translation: CSVLSIGELFF.

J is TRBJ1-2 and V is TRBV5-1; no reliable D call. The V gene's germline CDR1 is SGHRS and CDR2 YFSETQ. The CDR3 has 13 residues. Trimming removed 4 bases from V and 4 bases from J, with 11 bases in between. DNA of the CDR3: TGCGCCAGCAGCCTCGACGGAGGCTATGGCTACACCTTC. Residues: CASSLDGGYGYTF.

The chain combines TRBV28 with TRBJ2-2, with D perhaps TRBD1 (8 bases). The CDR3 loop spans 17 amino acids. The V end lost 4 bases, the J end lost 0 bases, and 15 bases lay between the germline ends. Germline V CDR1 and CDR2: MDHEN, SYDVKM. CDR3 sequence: CASSSGQGLTNTGELFF. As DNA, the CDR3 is TGTGCCAGCAGTTCTGGACAGGGACTAACGAACACCGGGGAGCTGTTTTTT.

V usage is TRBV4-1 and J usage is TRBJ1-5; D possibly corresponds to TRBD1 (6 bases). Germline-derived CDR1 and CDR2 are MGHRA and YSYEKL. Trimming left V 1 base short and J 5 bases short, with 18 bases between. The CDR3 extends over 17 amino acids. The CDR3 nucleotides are TGCGCCAGCAGCCAAGGCGGGGTAGGACAGATCCATCAGCCCCAGCATTTT. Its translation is CASSQGGVGQIHQPQHF.

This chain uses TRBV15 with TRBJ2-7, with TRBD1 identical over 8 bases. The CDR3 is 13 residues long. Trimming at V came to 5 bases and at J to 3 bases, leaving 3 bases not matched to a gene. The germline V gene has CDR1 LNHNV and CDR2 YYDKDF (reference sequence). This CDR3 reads CATSLGQGYEQYF. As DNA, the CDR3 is TGTGCCACCAGCTTAGGACAGGGCTACGAGCAGTACTTC.

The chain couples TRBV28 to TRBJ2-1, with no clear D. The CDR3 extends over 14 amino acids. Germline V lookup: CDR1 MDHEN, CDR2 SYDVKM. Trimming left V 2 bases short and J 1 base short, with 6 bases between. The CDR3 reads CASSLIASYNEQFF. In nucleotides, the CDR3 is TGTGCCAGCAGTTTAATAGCTTCCTACAATGAGCAGTTCTTC.

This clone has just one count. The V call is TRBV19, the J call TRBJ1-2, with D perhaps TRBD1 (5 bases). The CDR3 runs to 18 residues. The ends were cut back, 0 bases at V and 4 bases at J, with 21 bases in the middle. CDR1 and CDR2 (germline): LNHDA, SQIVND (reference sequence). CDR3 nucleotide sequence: TGTGCCAGTAGTATAGATCATCGGGGCCACAGCTCCCTCTATGGCTACACCTTC. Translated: CASSIDHRGHSSLYGYTF.

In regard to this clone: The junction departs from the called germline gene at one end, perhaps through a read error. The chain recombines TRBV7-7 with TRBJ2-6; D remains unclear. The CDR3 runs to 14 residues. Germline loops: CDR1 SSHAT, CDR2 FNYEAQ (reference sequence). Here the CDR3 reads CASSRQPGANVLTF. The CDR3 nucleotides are TGTGCTAGCAGCCGACAACCTGGGGCCAACGTCCTGACTTTC.